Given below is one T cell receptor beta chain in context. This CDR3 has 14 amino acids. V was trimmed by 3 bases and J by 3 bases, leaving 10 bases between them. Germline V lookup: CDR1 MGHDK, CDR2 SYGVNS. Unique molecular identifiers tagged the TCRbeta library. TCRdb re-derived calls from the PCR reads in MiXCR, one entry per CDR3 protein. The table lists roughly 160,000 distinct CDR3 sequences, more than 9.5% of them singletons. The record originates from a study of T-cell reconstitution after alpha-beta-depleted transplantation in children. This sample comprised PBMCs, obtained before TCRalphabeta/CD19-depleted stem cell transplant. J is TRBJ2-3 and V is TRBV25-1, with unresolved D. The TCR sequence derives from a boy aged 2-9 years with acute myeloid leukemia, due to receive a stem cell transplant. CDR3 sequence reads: CASSDEDVTDTQYF. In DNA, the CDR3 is TGTGCCAGCAGTGACGAGGACGTGACAGATACGCAGTATTTT.